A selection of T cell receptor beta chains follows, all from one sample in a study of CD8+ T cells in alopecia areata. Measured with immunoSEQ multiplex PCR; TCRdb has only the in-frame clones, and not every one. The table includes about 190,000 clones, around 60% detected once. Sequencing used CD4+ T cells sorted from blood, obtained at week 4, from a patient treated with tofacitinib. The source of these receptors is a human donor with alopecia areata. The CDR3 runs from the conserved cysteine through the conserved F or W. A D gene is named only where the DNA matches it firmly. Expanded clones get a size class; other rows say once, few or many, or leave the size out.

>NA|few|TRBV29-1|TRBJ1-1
CSAGAASMNTEAFF
TGCAGCGCGGGAGCCGCGAGTATGAACACTGAAGCTTTCTTT
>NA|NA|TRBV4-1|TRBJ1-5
CASSRGALVTGNQPQHF
TGCGCCAGCAGCCGCGGAGCGTTAGTGACCGGCAATCAGCCCCAGCATTTT
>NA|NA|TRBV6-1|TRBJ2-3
CASSEWGQTTDTQYF
TGTGCCAGCAGTGAATGGGGCCAGACTACAGATACGCAGTATTTT
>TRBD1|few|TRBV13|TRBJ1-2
CASSLRQGDGYTF
TGTGCCAGCAGCTTACGACAGGGTGATGGCTACACCTTC
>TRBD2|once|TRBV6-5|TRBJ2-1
CASSLRTSGRANEQFF
TGTGCCAGCAGTTTGAGGACTAGCGGGAGGGCTAATGAGCAGTTCTTC
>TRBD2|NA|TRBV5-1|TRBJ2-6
CASSLLAGGSSGANVLTF
TGCGCCAGCAGCTTACTAGCGGGAGGCAGCTCTGGGGCCAACGTCCTGACTTTC
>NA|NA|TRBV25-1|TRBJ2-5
CASSGSSSSQYF
TGTGCCAGCAGTGGGTCCTCTAGCTCCCAGTACTTC
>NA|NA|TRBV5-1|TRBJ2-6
CASSLGSSGANVLTF
TGCGCCAGCAGCTTGGGGAGCTCTGGGGCCAACGTCCTGACTTTC
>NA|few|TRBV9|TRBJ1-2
CASSVAGSSGYTF
TGTGCCAGCAGCGTAGCAGGGTCCTCTGGCTACACCTTC
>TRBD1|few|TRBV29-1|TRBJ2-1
CSLEQGADEQFF
TGCAGCTTAGAACAGGGGGCTGATGAGCAGTTCTTC
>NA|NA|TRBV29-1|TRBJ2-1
CSAGWQGMEQFF
TGCAGCGCCGGCTGGCAGGGAATGGAGCAGTTCTTC
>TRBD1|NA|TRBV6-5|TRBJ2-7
CASSIGQGYEQYF
TGTGCCAGCAGCATTGGACAGGGCTACGAGCAGTACTTC
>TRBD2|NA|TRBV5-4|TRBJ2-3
CASSLRLAGSTDTQYF
TGTGCCAGCAGCTTACGACTAGCGGGTAGCACAGATACGCAGTATTTT
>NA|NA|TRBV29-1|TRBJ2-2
CSVEDPVSGTGELFF
TGCAGCGTTGAAGATCCAGTGTCCGGCACCGGGGAGCTGTTTTTT
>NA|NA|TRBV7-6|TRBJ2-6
CASSLVEIQASANVLTF
TGTGCCAGCAGCTTGGTGGAAATTCAGGCATCGGCCAACGTCCTGACTTTC
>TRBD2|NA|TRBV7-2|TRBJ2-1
CASNKREGLYNEQFF
TGTGCCAGCAACAAGCGGGAGGGCCTCTACAATGAGCAGTTCTTC
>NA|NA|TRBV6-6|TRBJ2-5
CASGMRQETQYF
TGTGCCAGTGGGATGCGGCAAGAGACCCAGTACTTC
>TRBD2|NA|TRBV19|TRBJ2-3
CASSKAAGGSSTDTQYF
TGTGCCAGTAGTAAGGCGGCGGGAGGCTCTAGCACAGATACGCAGTATTTT
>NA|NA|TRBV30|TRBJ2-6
CAWSVPPGANVLTF
TGTGCCTGGAGTGTACCCCCTGGGGCCAACGTCCTGACTTTC
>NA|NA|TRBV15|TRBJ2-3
CATSRSGVTDTQYF
TGTGCCACCAGCAGATCGGGGGTCACAGATACGCAGTATTTT
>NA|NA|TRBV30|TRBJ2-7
CAWKKGRVSEQYF
TGTGCCTGGAAGAAGGGCAGGGTTAGCGAGCAGTACTTC
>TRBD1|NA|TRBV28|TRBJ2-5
CASSLYRAGGAETQYF
TGTGCCAGCAGTTTATATCGGGCAGGGGGCGCGGAGACCCAGTACTTC
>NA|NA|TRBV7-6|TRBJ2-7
CASSLAIAAEQYF
TGTGCCAGCAGCTTAGCGATAGCGGCCGAGCAGTACTTC
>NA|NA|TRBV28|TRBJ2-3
CASSPEAGGTDTQYF
TGTGCCAGCAGCCCCGAGGCGGGCGGCACAGATACGCAGTATTTT
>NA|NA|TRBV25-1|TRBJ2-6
CASSEPGPSGANVLTF
TGTGCCAGCAGTGAACCGGGGCCCTCTGGGGCCAACGTCCTGACTTTC
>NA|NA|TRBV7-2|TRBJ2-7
CASSLGGGSYEQYF
TGTGCCAGCAGCTTAGGGGGTGGCTCCTACGAGCAGTACTTC
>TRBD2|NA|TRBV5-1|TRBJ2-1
CASSLPSGLYNEQFF
TGCGCCAGCAGCTTACCTAGCGGGTTGTACAATGAGCAGTTCTTC
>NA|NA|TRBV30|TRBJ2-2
CAWSPPMVTGELFF
TGTGCCTGGAGTCCCCCAATGGTCACCGGGGAGCTGTTTTTT
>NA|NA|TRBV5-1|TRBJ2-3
CASSSPGGDTQYF
TGCGCCAGCAGCTCTCCCGGGGGAGATACGCAGTATTTT
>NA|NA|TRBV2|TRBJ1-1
CASSEEQGTEAFF
TGTGCCAGCAGTGAAGAACAGGGCACTGAAGCTTTCTTT
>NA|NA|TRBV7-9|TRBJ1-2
CASSLVNYGYTF
TGTGCCAGCAGCTTAGTGAACTATGGCTACACCTTC
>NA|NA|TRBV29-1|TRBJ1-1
CSVEFGSRTEAFF
TGCAGCGTTGAATTCGGGAGTCGGACTGAAGCTTTCTTT
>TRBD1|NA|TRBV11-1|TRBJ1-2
CASSLGAGGSYGYTF
TGTGCCAGCAGCTTAGGCGCAGGGGGGTCCTATGGCTACACCTTC
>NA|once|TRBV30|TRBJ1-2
CAWSVGGGYGYTF
TGTGCCTGGAGTGTAGGAGGAGGCTATGGCTACACCTTC
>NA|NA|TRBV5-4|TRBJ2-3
CASSSDSRTDTQYF
TGTGCCAGCAGCTCCGATTCCCGCACAGATACGCAGTATTTT
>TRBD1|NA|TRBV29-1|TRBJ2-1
CSVDAGTGWKFF
TGCAGCGTCGATGCCGGGACAGGGTGGAAGTTCTTC
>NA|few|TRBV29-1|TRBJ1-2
CSVGGAGYTF
TGCAGCGTTGGGGGGGCTGGCTACACCTTC
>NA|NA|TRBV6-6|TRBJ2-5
CASAGARGGETQYF
TGTGCCAGCGCCGGGGCCCGCGGCGGGGAGACCCAGTACTTC
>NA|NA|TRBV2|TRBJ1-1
CASSEGTANTEAFF
TGTGCCAGCAGTGAAGGGACTGCGAACACTGAAGCTTTCTTT
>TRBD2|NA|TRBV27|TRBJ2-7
CASSFSAGGPGLIEQYF
TGTGCCAGCAGTTTCTCCGCGGGAGGGCCGGGGCTAATCGAGCAGTACTTC
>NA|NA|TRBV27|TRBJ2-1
CASSGQFLF
TGTGCCAGCAGTGGCCAGTTCCTCTTC
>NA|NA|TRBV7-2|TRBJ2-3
CASSLVRGMDTQYF
TGTGCCAGCAGCTTAGTACGCGGGATGGATACGCAGTATTTT
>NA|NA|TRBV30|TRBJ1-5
CAWATGTPSNQPQHF
TGTGCCTGGGCCACCGGGACACCTAGCAATCAGCCCCAGCATTTT
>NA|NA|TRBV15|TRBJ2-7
CATSRVIGEFYEQYF
TGTGCCACCAGCAGAGTGATTGGGGAATTCTACGAGCAGTACTTC
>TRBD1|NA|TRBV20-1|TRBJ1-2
CSAGDRDYTF
TGCAGTGCTGGGGACAGGGACTACACCTTC
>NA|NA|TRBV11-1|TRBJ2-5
CASSGGGLETQYF
TGTGCCAGCAGCGGAGGGGGTCTAGAGACCCAGTACTTC
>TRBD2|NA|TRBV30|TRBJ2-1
CAWRKGLAGENNEQFF
TGTGCCTGGCGGAAGGGACTAGCGGGCGAAAACAATGAGCAGTTCTTC
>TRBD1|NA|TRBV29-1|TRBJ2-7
CSVEGGTGSYEQYF
TGCAGCGTTGAAGGGGGGACAGGGTCCTACGAGCAGTACTTC
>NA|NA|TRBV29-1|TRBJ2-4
CSVARADIQYF
TGCAGCGTTGCCAGGGCAGACATTCAGTACTTC
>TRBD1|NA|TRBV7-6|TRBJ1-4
CASSLGGTANEKLFF
TGTGCCAGCAGCTTAGGTGGGACAGCTAATGAAAAACTGTTTTTT
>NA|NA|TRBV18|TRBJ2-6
CASSPRNGANVLTF
TGTGCCAGCTCACCACGGAATGGGGCCAACGTCCTGACTTTC
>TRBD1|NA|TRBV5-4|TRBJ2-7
CASSMGDRALYEQYF
TGTGCCAGCTCCATGGGGGACAGGGCCCTCTACGAGCAGTACTTC
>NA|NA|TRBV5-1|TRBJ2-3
CASSPTRHSTDTQYF
TGCGCCAGCAGCCCCACTAGACATAGCACAGATACGCAGTATTTT
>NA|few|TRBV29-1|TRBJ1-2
CSVDRGGGYTF
TGCAGCGTTGACAGGGGAGGCGGCTACACCTTC
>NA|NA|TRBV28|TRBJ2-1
CASSFRGYNEQFF
TGTGCCAGCAGTTTTCGGGGCTACAATGAGCAGTTCTTC
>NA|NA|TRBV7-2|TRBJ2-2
CASSSDWTGELFF
TGTGCCAGCAGCTCGGACTGGACCGGGGAGCTGTTTTTT
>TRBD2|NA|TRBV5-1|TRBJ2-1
CASSLGLAGPGEQFF
TGCGCCAGCAGCTTGGGACTAGCGGGACCAGGTGAGCAGTTCTTC
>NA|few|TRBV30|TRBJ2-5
CAWSVEGRETQYF
TGTGCCTGGAGTGTGGAGGGACGGGAGACCCAGTACTTC
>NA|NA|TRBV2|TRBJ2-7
CASNKDGTYEQYF
TGTGCCAGCAATAAGGACGGGACCTACGAGCAGTACTTC